The entry below gives a single TCR beta chain sequence along with its context. Its antigen is currently unknown. CDR1 is DFQATT, CDR2 SNEGSKA, per germline (reference sequence). J lost 4 bases, V lost 1 base, and 4 bases had no gene match. The CDR3 is 13 amino acids. The data originate from a study of blood T cells in healthy people across ages. General study points: Among T cells, TCR beta diversity per million cells dropped roughly linearly as age rose. With unsorted PBMCs, a conclusive comparison of naive versus antigen-experienced cells was not possible.

The use of a sample-barcoded 5' primer and a J-beta primer mix characterized a second PCR of 7 to 11 cycles. MiXCR, applied by TCRdb to the 5' RACE reads, yields one record per CDR3 protein. The sample yields some 710,000 distinct CDR3 sequences, 35% to 50% seen once. Sequenced material: blood. The receptor was derived from a man older than 75 in good health. The chain employs TRBV20-1 and TRBJ2-7, with 7 bases lining up with TRBD2. The CDR3 nucleotides read TGCAGTGCTAGAGGGGGGGGACGGTACGAGCAGTACTTC. Protein: CSARGGGRYEQYF.